This is a list of T cell receptor beta chains from one sample in a study of cytomegalovirus exposure and HLA in healthy donors. Repertoires were generated with immunoSEQ multiplex PCR, while TCRdb's copy carries only in-frame clones and drops some. Its clone listing holds around 140,000 clones. Source material: PBMCs. These receptors all come from a woman in her thirties or forties in good health and CMV-seronegative. Both conserved end residues are part of each CDR3. The order of the fields is V gene, J gene, D gene, CDR3 protein, CDR3 DNA. The D gene is left open where the match is weak.

TRBV5-4	TRBJ1-4	TRBD1	CASSFATGGENEKLFF	TGTGCCAGCAGCTTTGCGACAGGGGGAGAAAATGAAAAACTGTTTTTT
TRBV6-1	TRBJ1-5	-	CASSGTLGGPQHF	TGTGCCAGCAGTGGGACCCTTGGAGGGCCCCAGCATTTT
TRBV28	TRBJ2-5	TRBD2	CASSLGLAGVETQYF	TGTGCCAGCAGTTTAGGCCTAGCGGGGGTGGAGACCCAGTACTTC
TRBV9	TRBJ2-1	-	CASSLGSGFYNEQFF	TGTGCCAGCAGTCTCGGGAGCGGATTTTACAATGAGCAGTTCTTC
TRBV5-1	TRBJ2-3	TRBD2	CASSSLGLAGGDTQYF	TGCGCCAGCAGCTCCCTGGGACTAGCGGGTGGAGATACGCAGTATTTT
TRBV7-9	TRBJ2-1	TRBD2	CASRTGGGGNEQFF	TGTGCCAGCAGGACAGGCGGGGGGGGCAATGAGCAGTTCTTC
TRBV5-1	TRBJ1-1	TRBD1	CASRPFQTGGTEAFF	TGCGCCAGCAGGCCGTTTCAGACAGGGGGCACTGAAGCTTTCTTT
TRBV29-1	TRBJ1-4	TRBD1	CSVGVGQGTEKLFF	TGCAGCGTTGGGGTGGGACAGGGAACCGAAAAACTGTTTTTT
TRBV5-5	TRBJ1-2	-	CASRAFSWNYGYTF	TGTGCCAGCCGAGCTTTTTCCTGGAACTATGGCTACACCTTC
TRBV29-1	TRBJ1-2	TRBD1	CSVERGTVGPGGYTF	TGCAGCGTTGAAAGGGGGACAGTTGGGCCGGGTGGCTACACCTTC
TRBV9	TRBJ2-1	-	CASSVEGAGNEQFF	TGTGCCAGCAGCGTAGAGGGGGCGGGAAATGAGCAGTTCTTC
TRBV9	TRBJ2-6	TRBD1	CASSVAKTGDAHSGANVLTF	TGTGCCAGCAGCGTAGCTAAGACAGGGGACGCCCACTCTGGGGCCAACGTCCTGACTTTC
TRBV5-5	TRBJ1-2	-	CASSLAPTESQNYGYTF	TGTGCCAGCAGCTTGGCCCCCACAGAGAGCCAGAACTATGGCTACACCTTC
TRBV6-1	TRBJ1-4	-	CASSEGRAGWFEKLFF	TGTGCCAGCAGTGAAGGGAGGGCAGGGTGGTTTGAAAAACTGTTTTTT